This T cell receptor (beta chain) originates from a study of blood T cell repertoires in COVID-19. Germline-derived CDR1 and CDR2 are LGHNA and YSLEER. V lost 0 bases and J 7 bases, leaving 13 bases between the germline ends. CDR3 length equals 14 residues. Assay used: immunoSEQ multiplex PCR; TCRdb lists only in-frame clones, some missing. In the table there are under 150,000 clones, 90% of which are singletons. This clonotype was sampled from a man in his sixties with COVID-19, enrolled during active disease. The chain is built from TRBV4-3 and TRBJ2-7, with unresolved D. Sequencing used peripheral blood. The CDR3 nucleotides read TGCGCCAGCAGCCAAGACCCTACTACTAAGGAGCAGTACTTC. This encodes CASSQDPTTKEQYF.